The rows below give T cell receptor beta chains drawn from one sample of a study of Graves' ophthalmopathy and Graves' hyperthyroidism. TCRdb re-derived calls from the multiplex PCR reads in MiXCR, one entry per CDR3 protein. The data show 500,000 to 600,000 distinct CDR3 sequences, less than 40% seen once. Sample: peripheral blood or thyroid tissue (not recorded which). Receptors were obtained from an adult man with Graves' hyperthyroidism. Each CDR3 is given with its conserved first and last residue. The order of the fields is J gene, V gene, D gene, clone size, CDR3 DNA, CDR3 protein. A D gene is named only where the DNA matches it firmly. Size tells how often a clone was seen (once, few, many) or the class of an expanded clone, and some rows leave it out.

J gene: TRBJ1-5; V gene: TRBV29-1; D gene: NA; clone size: NA; CDR3 DNA: TGCAGCCAAGGCGTAGGGATTCAGCCCCAGCATTTT; CDR3 protein: CSQGVGIQPQHF
J gene: TRBJ2-7; V gene: TRBV18; D gene: NA; clone size: few; CDR3 DNA: TGTGCCAGCTCACCGAAGTCTGTGGGGACCTACGAGCAGTACTTC; CDR3 protein: CASSPKSVGTYEQYF
J gene: TRBJ1-2; V gene: TRBV25-1; D gene: NA; clone size: many; CDR3 DNA: TGTGCCAGCAGTGAAACGGTTCGGGGTGGTGGCTACACCTTC; CDR3 protein: CASSETVRGGGYTF
J gene: TRBJ2-7; V gene: TRBV9; D gene: NA; clone size: many; CDR3 DNA: TGTGCCAGCAGCGCCGGGGGGGATGACAGGGCCGAGCAGTACTTC; CDR3 protein: CASSAGGDDRAEQYF
J gene: TRBJ1-4; V gene: TRBV14; D gene: NA; clone size: once; CDR3 DNA: TGTGCCAGCAGCCAAGCTCCGTTCACTAATGAAAAACTGTTTTTT; CDR3 protein: CASSQAPFTNEKLFF
J gene: TRBJ2-5; V gene: TRBV5-5; D gene: NA; clone size: many; CDR3 DNA: TGTGCCAGCAGCTTGGCCCTACCGGGGGCCGGAGAGACCCAGTACTTC; CDR3 protein: CASSLALPGAGETQYF
J gene: TRBJ2-1; V gene: TRBV19; D gene: TRBD2; clone size: few; CDR3 DNA: TGTGCCAGTAGTGGGATTAGCGGGGGATTTGAGCAGTTCTTC; CDR3 protein: CASSGISGGFEQFF
J gene: TRBJ1-1; V gene: TRBV4-1; D gene: TRBD1; clone size: many; CDR3 DNA: TGCGCCACCGCCGACAGGGTTAACACTGAAGCTTTCTTT; CDR3 protein: CATADRVNTEAFF
J gene: TRBJ1-5; V gene: TRBV13; D gene: NA; clone size: NA; CDR3 DNA: TGTGCCAGCAGCCATGAGATGTCTGGGGGCAATCAGCCCCAGCATTTT; CDR3 protein: CASSHEMSGGNQPQHF
J gene: TRBJ2-7; V gene: TRBV2; D gene: NA; clone size: NA; CDR3 DNA: TGTGCCAGCAGTCTGACTATACCGTACGAGCAGTACTTC; CDR3 protein: CASSLTIPYEQYF
J gene: TRBJ2-7; V gene: TRBV5-1; D gene: TRBD1; clone size: many; CDR3 DNA: TGCGCCAGCAGCTTGGTCACGGGACAGGGAGGCTACGAGCAGTACTTC; CDR3 protein: CASSLVTGQGGYEQYF
J gene: TRBJ1-1; V gene: TRBV10-3; D gene: TRBD1; clone size: NA; CDR3 DNA: TGTGCTACCCGGGACAGGGCTAAATGGAACACTGAAGCTTTCTTT; CDR3 protein: CATRDRAKWNTEAFF
J gene: TRBJ2-1; V gene: TRBV10-3; D gene: NA; clone size: NA; CDR3 DNA: TGTGCCATCAGGGGCGGACGTTACAATGAGCAGTTCTTC; CDR3 protein: CAIRGGRYNEQFF
J gene: TRBJ1-4; V gene: TRBV29-1; D gene: TRBD1; clone size: many; CDR3 DNA: TGCAGCGTTCGTGTACAGGGGACTGAAAAACTGTTTTTT; CDR3 protein: CSVRVQGTEKLFF
J gene: TRBJ1-6; V gene: TRBV5-1; D gene: NA; clone size: NA; CDR3 DNA: TGCGCCAGCAGCTTAGCGGGAGTGGGTTCACCCCTCCACTTT; CDR3 protein: CASSLAGVGSPLHF
J gene: TRBJ1-1; V gene: TRBV12-3/TRBV12-4; D gene: NA; clone size: many; CDR3 DNA: TGTGCCAGCAGTTTACTCGCTGAAGCTTTCTTT; CDR3 protein: CASSLLAEAFF
J gene: TRBJ2-6; V gene: TRBV5-1; D gene: NA; clone size: many; CDR3 DNA: TGCGCCAGCAGCTTGGACAGCCGAAGTCTCTCTGGGGCCAACGTCCTGACTTTC; CDR3 protein: CASSLDSRSLSGANVLTF
J gene: TRBJ2-2; V gene: TRBV27; D gene: NA; clone size: NA; CDR3 DNA: TGTGCCAGCAGATGGGGGTTGAACACCGGGGAGCTGTTTTTT; CDR3 protein: CASRWGLNTGELFF
J gene: TRBJ1-6; V gene: TRBV6-5; D gene: TRBD1; clone size: NA; CDR3 DNA: TGTGCCAGCAGCCGGGACAGTTTTTATAATTCACCCCTCCACTTT; CDR3 protein: CASSRDSFYNSPLHF
J gene: TRBJ2-7; V gene: TRBV20-1; D gene: TRBD2; clone size: few; CDR3 DNA: TGCAGTGGCGGGACTAGCGTCTACGAGCAGTACTTC; CDR3 protein: CSGGTSVYEQYF
J gene: TRBJ1-3; V gene: TRBV28; D gene: NA; clone size: NA; CDR3 DNA: TGTGCCAGCAGTCCTCACAGGGAGGGCTCTGGAAACACCATATATTTT; CDR3 protein: CASSPHREGSGNTIYF
J gene: TRBJ2-7; V gene: TRBV2; D gene: NA; clone size: NA; CDR3 DNA: TGTGCCAGCAGTGGGCTATCCTACGAGCAGTACTTC; CDR3 protein: CASSGLSYEQYF
J gene: TRBJ2-1; V gene: TRBV9; D gene: TRBD2; clone size: NA; CDR3 DNA: TGTGCCAGCAGCGTTGGACTAGCGGGTATCAATGAGCAGTTCTTC; CDR3 protein: CASSVGLAGINEQFF
J gene: TRBJ1-2; V gene: TRBV7-9; D gene: NA; clone size: many; CDR3 DNA: TGTGCCAGCAGTCAAAGTACCAGCCCATATGGCTACACCTTC; CDR3 protein: CASSQSTSPYGYTF
J gene: TRBJ2-7; V gene: TRBV6-1; D gene: TRBD1; clone size: once; CDR3 DNA: TGTGCCAGCAGTACGACAGGGCAGTACGGGCAGTACTTC; CDR3 protein: CASSTTGQYGQYF
J gene: TRBJ1-2; V gene: TRBV6-5; D gene: NA; clone size: many; CDR3 DNA: TGTGCCAGCAGTTACTCCCTTGGGGCTAACTATGGCTACACCTTC; CDR3 protein: CASSYSLGANYGYTF
J gene: TRBJ1-1; V gene: TRBV7-9; D gene: TRBD1; clone size: NA; CDR3 DNA: TGTGCCAGCAGCACAGGGACAGGGCCCGTGAACACTGAAGCTTTCTTT; CDR3 protein: CASSTGTGPVNTEAFF
J gene: TRBJ2-5; V gene: TRBV10-3; D gene: TRBD2; clone size: NA; CDR3 DNA: TGTGCCATCAGCCGACTAGCGGGACTAGCAGTTCAAGAGACCCAGTACTTC; CDR3 protein: CAISRLAGLAVQETQYF
J gene: TRBJ1-1; V gene: TRBV29-1; D gene: TRBD1; clone size: NA; CDR3 DNA: TGCAGTGCTATCGCGACAGGGGAAGCTTTCTTT; CDR3 protein: CSAIATGEAFF
J gene: TRBJ2-7; V gene: TRBV24-1; D gene: NA; clone size: few; CDR3 DNA: TGTGCCACCAGTGATTTGCTTTCCCCAAGGAGTTACGAGCAGTACTTC; CDR3 protein: CATSDLLSPRSYEQYF
J gene: TRBJ1-2; V gene: TRBV24-1; D gene: NA; clone size: many; CDR3 DNA: TGTGCCACCAGTGATTTACAGGGTTATGGCTACACCTTC; CDR3 protein: CATSDLQGYGYTF
J gene: TRBJ2-2; V gene: TRBV24-1; D gene: NA; clone size: many; CDR3 DNA: TGTGCCACCAGTGGGGAGGCAGGGACGAACACCGGGGAGCTGTTTTTT; CDR3 protein: CATSGEAGTNTGELFF
J gene: TRBJ2-7; V gene: TRBV19; D gene: NA; clone size: many; CDR3 DNA: TGTGCCAGTAGTCCTTACCCGGGGCGTCCTAACTACGAGCAGTACTTC; CDR3 protein: CASSPYPGRPNYEQYF